This T cell receptor beta chain was sequenced for a study of blood T cell repertoires in COVID-19. Study background: In each case, the material was cDNA or gDNA derived from T cells, B-cell-depleted T cells, or PBMCs.

From germline, CDR1 is MNHNS and CDR2 SASEGT. The CDR3 is 13 amino acids. The V end was cut by 3 bases, the J end by 3 bases, with 9 bases between. In the original analysis: Estimated nucleated cell counts came from reference gene primer amplification. Clones were sequenced by immunoSEQ multiplex PCR, and TCRdb holds only the in-frame ones, with some missing. That table furnishes V, J and clone size, whereas the DNA furnished D and trimming. The sample lists about 160,000 clones; roughly 80% were seen once. This TCR derives from a man in his sixties with acute or convalescent COVID-19. Sequencing was performed on peripheral blood. The V call is TRBV6-1, the J call TRBJ2-7, with D possibly TRBD1 on 5 matching bases. CDR3 loop: CASSENRFYEQYF. The CDR3, as DNA: TGTGCCAGCAGTGAGAACAGGTTCTACGAGCAGTACTTC.